What follows are 17 T cell receptor beta chains derived from one specimen sequenced in a study of blood T cell repertoires in COVID-19. Profiling relied on immunoSEQ multiplex PCR, and the TCRdb table lists in-frame clones only, not all of them. The sample lists over 75,000 clones; 80% were seen once. Sequenced material: peripheral blood. Every receptor here comes from a human donor in a cohort sampled during active COVID-19.

The chain combines TRBV2 with TRBJ1-5; 7 positions agree with TRBD1. This CDR3 has 13 residues. J gave up 4 bases and V 6 bases, and 3 bases lay outside the gene matches. The germline CDR1 and CDR2 sequences are SNHLY and FYNNEI. CDR3 protein: CASRSGQNQPQHF. Here the CDR3 DNA reads TGTGCCAGCAGGTCGGGACAGAATCAGCCCCAGCATTTT.

V gene TRBV25-1 combines with J gene TRBJ1-3, with TRBD1 as a possible D gene (5 bases). CDR1 and CDR2 (germline): MGHDK, SYGVNS. V shed 6 bases and J shed 0 bases, with 6 bases lying between them. This CDR3 has 13 amino acids. CDR3 residues: CASRDTSGNTIYF. The CDR3 nucleotides read TGTGCCAGCAGGGACACCTCTGGAAACACCATATATTTT. Full variable domain (outside the CDR3, taken from reference TRBV25-1 and TRBJ1-3): EADIYQTPRYLVIGTGKKITLECSQTMGHDKMYWYQQDPGMELHLIHYSYGVNSTEKGDLSSESTVSRIRTEHFPLTLESARPSHTSQYLCASRDTSGNTIYFGEGSWLTVV.

The CDR3 nucleotides are TGTGCCAGCAGCCAAGGCAGTCAGGGGAAGGGAGAGACCCAGTACTTC. Protein product: CASSQGSQGKGETQYF. The chain recombines TRBV5-8 with TRBJ2-5; perhaps TRBD1 as D (6 bases). The CDR3 is 16 amino acids. V dropped 4 bases and J dropped 4 bases, with 20 bases sitting between them. From germline, CDR1 is SGHTS and CDR2 YDEGEE.

The rearrangement links TRBV7-9 to TRBJ1-1, with D possibly being TRBD1 (6 bases). CDR3 length equals 13 residues. Germline values: CDR1 SEHNR, CDR2 FQNEAQ (reference sequence). Trimming removed 8 bases from V and 1 base from J, with 11 bases in between. DNA for the CDR3: TGTGCCAGCCAGGGGCAGGAGAACACTGAAGCTTTCTTT. Its protein is CASQGQENTEAFF.

The V gene is TRBV28, the J gene TRBJ1-2; D call uncertain. V dropped 5 bases and J dropped 5 bases, with 18 bases sitting between them. This CDR3 is 15 amino acids long. Germline loops: CDR1 MDHEN, CDR2 SYDVKM. DNA of the CDR3: TGTGCCAGCAGTCCCGCCGAGAGACGGACTTATGGCTACACCTTC. It specifies CASSPAERRTYGYTF.

The chain has TRBV7-9 and TRBJ2-2, with D perhaps matching TRBD2 (6 bases). Germline V gene sequence: CDR1 SEHNR, CDR2 FQNEAQ (reference sequence). Trimming pared 11 bases from V and 1 base from J, leaving 11 bases between. The CDR3 runs 13 residues. The CDR3 region has the DNA TGTGCCTCGACTAGAGAGAACACCGGGGAGCTGTTTTTT. Translated: CASTRENTGELFF.

This clone was observed a handful of times. The CDR3 is CASSPAGETQYF. CDR3 DNA: TGTGCCAGCTCACCCGCGGGAGAGACCCAGTACTTC. The chain employs TRBV18 and TRBJ2-5, with D perhaps TRBD2 (5 bases). V was clipped by 3 bases and J by 4 bases, with 6 bases between them. Germline CDR1 reads KGHSH; CDR2 reads LQKENI. The CDR3 runs to 12 residues.

V and J are TRBV19 and TRBJ1-1; 11 nucleotides line up with TRBD1. CDR1 LNHDA and CDR2 SQIVND come from the germline V gene (reference sequence). The CDR3 extends over 15 amino acids. V lost 5 bases and J lost 5; bases outside the gene matches: 7. The CDR3 nucleotides read TGTGCCAGTAGTCAGGGGACAGGGGGTAAGACTGAAGCTTTCTTT. Amino acid sequence: CASSQGTGGKTEAFF.

This chain joins TRBV4-2 and TRBJ1-1, with 11 bases that match TRBD1. The CDR3 is 16 residues long. CDR1 and CDR2 (germline): LGHNA, YNFKEQ. J lost 5 bases, V lost 5 bases, and 10 bases had no gene match. Written as DNA, the CDR3 is TGTGCCAGCAGCTCAGGACAGGGGGCTTCGGGAACTGAAGCTTTCTTT. Its translation is CASSSGQGASGTEAFF.

This chain uses TRBV5-1 with TRBJ2-5, with D hard to call. The ends were cut back, 0 bases at V and 1 base at J, with 10 bases in the middle. The length of the CDR3 is 15 residues. CDR1 is SGHRS, CDR2 YFSETQ, per germline. CDR3 bases: TGCGCCAGCAGCTTGGCCGCTAGGTCCCAAGAGACCCAGTACTTC. Protein product: CASSLAARSQETQYF.

This chain uses TRBV20-1 with TRBJ2-1; D is unresolved. Trimming stripped 6 bases from V and 6 bases from J, with 9 bases between. There are 11 residues in the CDR3. Germline V CDR1 and CDR2: DFQATT, SNEGSKA (reference sequence). CDR3 DNA sequence: TGCAGTGCCCAGAGGTCCAATGAGCAGTTCTTC. The encoded protein is CSAQRSNEQFF.

V is TRBV28 and J is TRBJ2-5, with a tentative D call TRBD1 (6 bases). V lost 5 bases and J lost 2, with 12 bases in between. This CDR3 region has 14 residues. Germline loops: CDR1 MDHEN, CDR2 SYDVKM. CDR3 residues: CASSPLDRQETQYF. As DNA, the CDR3 is TGTGCCAGCAGTCCGTTGGACAGACAAGAGACCCAGTACTTC.

This rearrangement joins TRBV28 to TRBJ2-7, with 10 bases lining up with TRBD2. The V segment lost 6 bases and the J segment 6 bases; nucleotides outside the gene matches: 5. Per germline, CDR1 MDHEN and CDR2 SYDVKM. This CDR3 is 13 amino acids long. In nucleotides, the CDR3 is TGTGCCAGCAGACAAGCGGGAGGGGGCGAGCAGTACTTC. It encodes CASRQAGGGEQYF.

This chain uses TRBV5-5 with TRBJ2-7, with 11 bases matching TRBD1. V shed 0 bases and J 3 bases; nucleotides not matched to a gene: 2. The germline V gene encodes CDR1 SGHKS and CDR2 YYEKEE (reference sequence). The CDR3 totals 15 residues. In DNA form, the CDR3 reads TGTGCCAGCAGCTTGGAAGGGACAGGGGGCTACGAGCAGTACTTC. Translation: CASSLEGTGGYEQYF.

The chain combines TRBV28 with TRBJ1-5; 9 bases agree with TRBD1. Unmatched junction bases numbered 6, after V lost 2 bases and J lost 4 bases. The V gene's germline CDR1 is MDHEN and CDR2 SYDVKM. This CDR3 has 16 amino acids. DNA for the CDR3: TGTGCCAGCAGTTTACGTTGGGACAGGGTTAATCAGCCCCAGCATTTT. As protein: CASSLRWDRVNQPQHF.

This clone was observed at least ten times. V is TRBV11-2 and J is TRBJ1-3; no clear D gene. The germline CDR1 and CDR2 sequences are SGHAT and FQNNGV. There are 13 residues in the CDR3. V gave up 4 bases and J gave up 0 bases, with 4 bases separating them. This CDR3 reads CASSSSSGNTIYF. DNA for the CDR3: TGTGCCAGCAGCTCCAGCTCTGGAAACACCATATATTTT. Full variable domain (missing parts from reference TRBV11-2 and TRBJ1-3): EAGVAQSPRYKIIEKRQSVAFWCNPISGHATLYWYQQILGQGPKLLIQFQNNGVVDDSQLPKDRFSAERLKGVDSTLKIQPAKLEDSAVYLCASSSSSGNTIYFGEGSWLTVV.

This CDR3 is CASSGTDQRHEKLFF. In DNA, the CDR3 is TGTGCCAGCAGCGGAACCGACCAGAGGCATGAAAAACTGTTTTTT. This rearrangement joins TRBV9 to TRBJ1-4; no clear D gene. The germline CDR1 and CDR2 sequences are SGDLS and YYNGEE. The CDR3 sequence is 15 residues long. Between the trimmed V and J ends, which lost 3 bases and 6 bases, there was a span of 15 bases.